The clone carrying this TCR beta chain is a singleton in its sample. The record originates from a study of blood T cell repertoires in COVID-19. Turning to the study itself: Acute-phase and convalescent COVID-19 samples originated in the United States, Italy and Spain. PBMCs, B-cell-depleted T cells, or T cells provided the cDNA or gDNA that made up the material.

Original methodology: Estimation of nucleated cell counts was performed using reference gene primer amplification. Assay: immunoSEQ multiplex PCR; the TCRdb copy retains only in-frame clones and omits some. V and J calls and clone size follow that table, whereas D and trimming were derived from the DNA. The table records 140,000 to 150,000 clones, roughly nine tenths of them present only once. The CDR3 runs 14 residues. V lost 7 bases and J lost 2; bases outside the gene matches: 5. CDR1 is MDHEN, CDR2 SYDVKM, per germline. The sequence came from a woman aged 55 to 70 with active COVID-19. The chain combines TRBV28 with TRBJ2-1; 7 bases line up with TRBD2. The sequencing sample was made of peripheral blood. The CDR3 region is CASKIAGTYNEQFF. In nucleotides, the CDR3 is TGTGCCAGCAAAATAGCGGGCACCTACAATGAGCAGTTCTTC.